Listed here is a single T cell receptor beta chain. In the study's own analysis: Nucleated cell counts were estimated from reference gene primer amplification. The protocol was immunoSEQ multiplex PCR, while the TCRdb copy is restricted to in-frame clones and leaves out a portion. D and trimming were read from the DNA, whereas the V and J calls and clone size are those reported in that table. The table includes some 150,000 clones, more than 75% detected once. This entry comes from a study of blood T cell repertoires in COVID-19. In the study overall: COVID-19 samples, acute and convalescent, were from the United States, Italy and Spain. T cells, B-cell-depleted T cells, or PBMCs provided the cDNA or gDNA that served as material.

Trimming took 0 bases from V and 1 from J, leaving 14 bases between them. Germline-derived CDR1 and CDR2 are SGHTA and FQGNSA. This CDR3 comprises 17 residues. The chain couples TRBV7-2 to TRBJ2-3, with TRBD2 as a possible D gene (6 bases). This clonotype was obtained from a man in his forties or fifties who had recovered from COVID-19. Sequencing was done on a sample of peripheral blood. DNA for the CDR3: TGTGCCAGCAGCTTAGCGTCGGGTGGAGGGGGCACAGATACGCAGTATTTT. Amino acids: CASSLASGGGGTDTQYF.